This T cell receptor (beta chain) comes out of a study of glioma-infiltrating T cells. On the study more broadly: Samples included WHO grade II oligodendrogliomas or astrocytomas and initial-diagnosis grade IV glioblastomas.

TCR alpha and beta CDR3 regions were amplified from RNA using iRepertoire nested multiplex PCR. Tissue mRNA or PBMC total RNA, about 90-400 ng, went into one-step reverse transcription and amplification. TCRdb analysed the multiplex PCR reads with MiXCR anew, one entry per CDR3 protein. Among about 410,000 distinct CDR3 sequences listed, around 45% were seen once. Material: glioma tissue, nonneoplastic brain tissue, or PBMCs (not recorded which). This TCR came from a human donor with low-grade glioma or glioblastoma, undergoing nonglioma brain surgery, or in good health (not recorded which).

CDR3 region: CASSIDRLGNEAFF. The CDR3 DNA reads as TGTGCCAGTAGTATAGACAGGCTGGGGAATGAAGCTTTCTTT. The V gene is TRBV19, the J gene TRBJ1-1; no reliable D call. The CDR3 spans 14 residues. Germline assignment: CDR1 LNHDA and CDR2 SQIVND (reference sequence). The ends were cut back, 0 bases at V and 7 bases at J, with 12 bases in the middle.